One sample yielded the 6 T cell receptor beta chains listed below, sequenced in a study of tissue T cells after allogeneic stem cell transplantation (dated by TCRdb to 2021 to 2024). The sample's time point label, decoded: mouse harvest day 14 after allogeneic transplant. Each mouse graft, delivered by tail vein injection, combined 10^6 splenic CD5+ T cells with 10^7 T-cell-depleted bone marrow cells. The library came from the immunoSEQ multiplex PCR assay. In its TCRdb copy, this immuneACCESS table keeps in-frame sequences only and misses some clones. Where compared with another copy, unresolved V genes explain less than half of these, and the others have no known cause. Across this sample there are 3,500 to 4,500 clones, with around 46% seen only once. The top ten hold roughly 15% of the sample. The sequenced sample consisted of lymph node tissue. These receptors were collected from a female BALB/c mouse given C57BL/6 T cells with graft-versus-host disease after an allogeneic hematopoietic cell transplant.

This clone was recorded a few times. Germline and genes: mouse. The read stops 1 residue short of the end of the CDR3; the missing end is completed from the germline J gene. The chain couples TRBV23 to TRBJ2-3; the table's D call TRBD1 went unverified against the DNA. The CDR3 extends over 14 amino acids. Per the germline V gene, CDR1 is KGHTA and CDR2 is FQNQQP. The covered CDR3 bases are TGCTCCAGCAGCAGGACAGCTAGTGCAGAAACGCTGTAT. Translation: CSSSRTASAETLY. The complete CDR3 sequence is CSSSRTASAETLYF.

Regarding this clone: The listed genes are named as in mouse. The CDR3 loop is CASSPGLGTNTGQLYF. Incomplete CDR3 DNA: TGTGCCAGCAGCCCCGGACTGGGGACAAACACCGGGCAGCTCTAC. This chain uses TRBV14 with TRBJ2-2, with 9 bases identical to TRBD2. The read is 1 residue too short to cover the CDR3 end, so that end is filled in from the germline J gene. The CDR3 has 16 residues. V was clipped by 5 bases and J by 0 bases; unmatched bases: 5. Germline V gives CDR1 SGHDT, CDR2 FRDEAV.

A remark on this clone: This sequence is one base from a far larger clone and is likely a read error. Gene labels here are mouse ones. Other DNA sequences in this sample translate to the same CDR3. Partial CDR3 DNA: TGTGCCAGCAGTGCCGGGACCGGGGGTAGTCAAAACACCTTGTAC. It is translated as CASSAGTGGSQNTLY. In full, the CDR3 reads CASSAGTGGSQNTLYF. The V call is TRBV13-3, the J call TRBJ2-4; possibly TRBD1 or TRBD2 for D (5 bases each). The missing CDR3 end, 1 residue past where the read stops, is filled in from the germline J gene. Per the germline V gene, CDR1 is NNHDY and CDR2 is SYVADS. The CDR3 loop spans 16 amino acids. With 3 bases removed from V and 0 bases from J, the gap between germline ends came to 14 bases.

This clone is medium-sized in the sample. Gene names are mouse gene names. The read stops 1 residue short of the end of the CDR3; the missing end is completed from the germline J gene. This chain connects TRBV1 to TRBJ2-2; unclear D gene. Trimming removed 0 bases at V and 6 bases at J, with 11 bases between. The CDR3 is made up of 15 amino acids. Germline values: CDR1 NSQYPW, CDR2 LRSPGD (reference sequence). CDR3 DNA, as far as it was read: TGCACCTGCAGTGCAGATCAGAGGGTAGCCGGGCAGCTCTAC. Amino acid sequence: CTCSADQRVAGQLY. The full CDR3 sequence reads CTCSADQRVAGQLYF.

Relative to its sample, this clone is medium-sized. Mouse germline and gene names are used. The read finishes 1 residue shy of the CDR3 end, and the germline J gene is used to complete it. The chain uses TRBV19 and TRBJ1-6; TRBD1 aligns across 7 bases. TRBJ1-6 falls under the ORF class, with uncertain function. The germline V gene encodes CDR1 FNHDT and CDR2 SITEND (reference sequence). The CDR3 has 14 residues. V was pared by 4 bases and J by 7 bases, with 5 bases of the junction left unmatched. The CDR3 sequence: CASSEGARNSPLYF. Incomplete CDR3 DNA: TGTGCCAGCAGTGAGGGGGCGCGAAATTCGCCCCTCTAC.

This clone was detected only a few times. The gene names here belong to mouse. With the read ending 1 residue before the CDR3 end, the germline J gene is used to fill in that end. The J gene is TRBJ1-2, the V gene TRBV13-1, with D perhaps matching TRBD1 (6 bases). CDR3 size: 14 residues. CDR1 and CDR2 (germline): NSHNY, SYGAGN. Trimming took off 0 bases at V and 1 base at J, with 7 bases between the two ends. CDR3 bases read: TGTGCCAGCAGTGATGGGGACAAAAACTCCGACTACACC. Translated, it gives CASSDGDKNSDYT. The CDR3 reads in full as CASSDGDKNSDYTF.